The subject of this entry is one T cell receptor beta chain. Its target antigen remains unknown. No per-base quality is available; no much larger clone lies one base away. Including cysteine and phenylalanine, the CDR3 has 18 amino acids. Only CDR3 DNA remains: 54 bases, in frame from the first base. Trimming takes 5 bases off V and 4 bases off J; junction bases not matched to a gene: 17. From a lookup of the germline V gene, CDR1 and CDR2 are SGHVS and FNYEAQ. The collaborating institutions used their own protocols to collect whole blood in K2EDTA tubes. For TCRbeta analysis, collaborators shipped samples as frozen whole blood, isolated PBMCs, or DNA extracted from either of those sample types. TCRbeta CDR3 regions were amplified from genomic DNA using the immunoSEQ Assay, a bias-controlled multiplex PCR. The paper's data handling went like this. Nucleated cell counts per sample were estimated from amplification of reference gene primers within the assay. To quantify the absolute abundance of each unique TCRbeta CDR3 rearrangement, sequence reads were collapsed and filtered. For each sample, productive Simpson clonality was calculated as the square root of Simpson's diversity index over productive rearrangements. The clones in this table, taken by TCRdb from immuneACCESS, are in-frame only. Not every clone is retained; where verified, under half of the shortfall comes from an unresolved V gene, and the cause of the rest is unknown. From that table come the V and J calls and clone size; the DNA was used to work out D and trimming. The sample profile shows approximately 200,000 clones; 85% to 90% of them were found once. Under 3% of the sample lies in the top ten.

This entry belongs to a study of blood T cell repertoires in COVID-19 (dated by TCRdb to 2020 to 2021). Regarding the complete study: Samples from collaborators originated in the United States, Italy and Spain and spanned both the acute and convalescent phases of COVID-19. HLA class I and class II types, where available, came from metadata supplied by the sample provider rather than from assay-based typing. Subjects who had been exposed to COVID-19, were actively infected with it, or had recovered from it provided the deeply sampled blood TCRbeta repertoires that made up the dataset. The sample metadata nearly always contained a de-identified subject ID, COVID-19 status, age in years and sex. The repertoires were released in a freely available public database intended as a resource for research on the immune response to SARS-CoV-2. Samples were obtained from the ongoing ImmuneRACE study (first 160 participants) and from 1,254 subjects provided by 6 global collaborators. The material from the prospective study consisted of cDNA or gDNA derived from T cells, B-cell-depleted T cells, or PBMCs.

Overall results and qualifications from the work: The amount of clinical and demographic metadata varied by source and participant and was provided uncurated.

The sequence came from a woman aged 30 to 39 with active or convalescent COVID-19. Sequences were obtained from peripheral blood. The chain employs TRBV7-6 and TRBJ2-5, with 9 bases aligning to TRBD1. The sequenced DNA: TGTGCCAGCAGCCCCGAGGATTTTTACAGGGGGCGAAGAGAGACCCAGTACTTC. The encoded protein is CASSPEDFYRGRRETQYF.